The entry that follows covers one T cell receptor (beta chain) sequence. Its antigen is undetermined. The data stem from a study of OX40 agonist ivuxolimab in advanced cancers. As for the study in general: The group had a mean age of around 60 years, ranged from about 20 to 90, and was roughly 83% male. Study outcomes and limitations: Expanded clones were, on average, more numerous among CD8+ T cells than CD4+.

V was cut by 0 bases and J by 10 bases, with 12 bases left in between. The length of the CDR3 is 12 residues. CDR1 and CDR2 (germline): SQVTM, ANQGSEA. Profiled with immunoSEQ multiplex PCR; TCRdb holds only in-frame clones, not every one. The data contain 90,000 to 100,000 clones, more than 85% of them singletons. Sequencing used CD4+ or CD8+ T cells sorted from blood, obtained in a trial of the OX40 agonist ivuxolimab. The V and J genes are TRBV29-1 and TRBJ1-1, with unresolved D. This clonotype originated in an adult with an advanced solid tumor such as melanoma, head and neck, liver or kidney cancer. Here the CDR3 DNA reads TGCAGCGTTGAAGAGTGGGAGGCGAGAGCTTTCTTT. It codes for CSVEEWEARAFF.